One and the same sample provided the 17 T cell receptor beta chains below, sequenced in a study of cytomegalovirus exposure and HLA in healthy donors. This PCR relied on a set of 60 Vbeta primers and 13 Jbeta primers. Measured with immunoSEQ multiplex PCR; TCRdb has only the in-frame clones, and not every one. This table lists some 110,000 clones. The sequencing input was PBMCs. The receptors were sampled from a man aged 40-55 years in good health and CMV-seropositive.

The chain couples TRBV4-2 to TRBJ1-4; 8 bases align to TRBD1. This CDR3 is 13 amino acids long. Looked up from germline, CDR1 is LGHNA and CDR2 is YNFKEQ. V shed 6 bases, J shed 3 bases, and the junction held 0 bases outside the gene matches. As DNA, the CDR3 is TGTGCCAGCAGACAGGGGGCTAATGAAAAACTGTTTTTT. Translation gives CASRQGANEKLFF.

The chain's CDR3 is CASSARDRGHYEQYF. The CDR3 DNA is TGTGCCAGCAGTGCGCGGGACAGGGGGCACTACGAGCAGTACTTC. The chain joins TRBV6-1 to TRBJ2-7; 12 nucleotides match TRBD1. J lost 3 bases, V lost 4 bases, and 4 bases had no gene match. This CDR3 region has 15 residues. CDR1 and CDR2 (germline): MNHNS, SASEGT.

The chain joins TRBV11-2 to TRBJ2-1; 10 bases map to TRBD2. Trimming removed 5 bases from V and 5 bases from J; junction bases left unmatched: 9. CDR1 and CDR2 (germline): SGHAT, FQNNGV. The CDR3 consists of 16 residues. Here the CDR3 DNA reads TGTGCCAGCAGCGGCGTAGCGGGAGGCGCGGACAATGAGCAGTTCTTC. Protein: CASSGVAGGADNEQFF. The whole variable domain, filled in from reference TRBV11-2 and TRBJ2-1, reads EAGVAQSPRYKIIEKRQSVAFWCNPISGHATLYWYQQILGQGPKLLIQFQNNGVVDDSQLPKDRFSAERLKGVDSTLKIQPAKLEDSAVYLCASSGVAGGADNEQFFGPGTRLTVL.

The rearrangement joins TRBV5-1 to TRBJ2-2; D remains ambiguous. This CDR3 region has 16 residues. Looked up from germline, CDR1 is SGHRS and CDR2 is YFSETQ. V was shortened by 2 bases and J by 4 bases, with 15 bases between the two germline ends. The DNA for the CDR3 is TGCGCCAGCAGCTTCGGCCGGGTTTTAGGCACCGGGGAGCTGTTTTTT. This sequence encodes CASSFGRVLGTGELFF.

V gene TRBV28 combines with J gene TRBJ2-1, with TRBD2 matching 10 bases. This CDR3 spans 15 amino acids. The V and J ends lost 6 bases and 3 bases, in that order; junction bases with no gene match: 5. CDR1 is MDHEN and CDR2 is SYDVKM in the germline V gene. The CDR3 here is CASSHTSGVYNEQFF. CDR3 DNA: TGTGCCAGCAGCCATACTAGCGGGGTCTACAATGAGCAGTTCTTC.

V gene TRBV6-5 combines with J gene TRBJ2-7, with 7 positions matching TRBD1. In germline, CDR1 is MNHEY, CDR2 SVGAGI. The CDR3 runs 15 residues. V was clipped by 8 bases and J by 3 bases; unmatched bases: 13. The CDR3 region is CASRKSRDSYYEQYF. CDR3 nucleotide sequence: TGTGCCAGCCGGAAGTCCCGGGACAGCTACTACGAGCAGTACTTC.

This sequence joins TRBV7-9 and TRBJ2-7, with D possibly being TRBD1 (6 bases). V was trimmed by 5 bases and J by 0 bases, leaving 20 bases between them. CDR3 length: 17 residues. Per germline, CDR1 SEHNR and CDR2 FQNEAQ (reference sequence). CDR3 sequence (DNA): TGTGCCAGCAGCCCCAGGCGTTCGGGACAATTCTCCTACGAGCAGTACTTC. Its translation is CASSPRRSGQFSYEQYF. Together with reference TRBV7-9 and TRBJ2-7, the CDR3 gives the full variable domain: DTGVSQNPRHKITKRGQNVTFRCDPISEHNRLYWYRQTLGQGPEFLTYFQNEAQLEKSRLLSDRFSAERPKGSFSTLEIQRTEQGDSAMYLCASSPRRSGQFSYEQYFGPGTRLTVT.

The chain links TRBV5-4 to TRBJ1-1, with D possibly matching TRBD1 (6 bases). Germline V gene sequence: CDR1 SGHNT, CDR2 YYREEE (reference sequence). This CDR3 is built from 14 residues. V was trimmed by 0 bases and J by 5 bases, leaving 11 bases between them. This CDR3 is CASSLGAGVTEAFF. CDR3 nucleotides: TGTGCCAGCAGCTTGGGGGCAGGGGTTACTGAAGCTTTCTTT.

This chain uses TRBV19 with TRBJ1-5; tentative D call: TRBD1 (5 bases). V gave up 5 bases and J gave up 0 bases, with 14 bases separating them. The CDR3 extends over 16 amino acids. CDR1 is LNHDA and CDR2 is SQIVND in the germline V gene (reference sequence). For the CDR3, the DNA is TGTGCCAGTAGTGTAACAGGTTCGACTAGCAATCAGCCCCAGCATTTT. This codes for CASSVTGSTSNQPQHF.

To note about this clone: Other nucleotide sequences in the sample specify the same CDR3. The chain joins TRBV6-4 to TRBJ1-1, with D hard to call. Trimming removed 2 bases at V and 2 bases at J, with 6 bases between. Germline values: CDR1 MRHNA, CDR2 SNTAGT. CDR3 length: 13 residues. The DNA of the CDR3 is TGTGCCAGCAGTGACGGCAGAAACACTGAAGCTTTCTTT. Its protein product is CASSDGRNTEAFF.

J is TRBJ1-1 and V is TRBV2, with TRBD1 matching 7 bases. From germline, CDR1 is SNHLY and CDR2 FYNNEI. Trimming at V came to 5 bases and at J to 6 bases, leaving 9 bases not matched to a gene. This CDR3 is built from 14 residues. The CDR3 DNA sequence: TGTGCCAGCAGTTCACGGACAGGAATGGCTGAAGCTTTCTTT. Its translation: CASSSRTGMAEAFF.

The chain employs TRBV6-1 and TRBJ1-5, with D unclear. The CDR3 is made up of 15 amino acids. Germline V lookup: CDR1 MNHNS, CDR2 SASEGT. Trimming took off 6 bases at V and 4 bases at J, with 16 bases between the two ends. CDR3 DNA sequence: TGTGCCAGCAGGACCACAAATATGAGGAATCAGCCCCAGCATTTT. This codes for CASRTTNMRNQPQHF.

The chain recombines TRBV6-1 with TRBJ2-3, with TRBD2 identical over 8 bases. V gave up 8 bases and J gave up 2 bases; unmatched junction bases: 9. This CDR3 spans 15 amino acids. The V gene's germline CDR1 is MNHNS and CDR2 SASEGT. The CDR3 DNA sequence: TGTGCCAGCCTTCCCAGACTAGCGAACACAGATACGCAGTATTTT. This encodes CASLPRLANTDTQYF.

DNA for the CDR3: TGTGCCAGTAGATCCAGGGACAGAGGATCGTTAGGCTACACCTTC. It encodes CASRSRDRGSLGYTF. The rearrangement joins TRBV19 to TRBJ1-2; 7 bases map to TRBD1. Germline CDR1 LNHDA, CDR2 SQIVND (reference sequence). The length of the CDR3 is 15 residues. The ends lost 6 bases at V and 8 bases at J; junction bases unmatched: 15.

The chain carries TRBV6-5 and TRBJ1-3; no definite D call. The germline V gene encodes CDR1 MNHEY and CDR2 SVGAGI. This CDR3 region has 15 residues. Trimming removed 5 bases at V and 0 bases at J, with 11 bases between. CDR3 in amino acids: CASSGSGYSGNTIYF. The CDR3 nucleotides read TGTGCCAGCAGTGGAAGCGGATACTCTGGAAACACCATATATTTT.

The rearrangement joins TRBV5-1 to TRBJ1-1, with TRBD1 matching 10 bases. The CDR3 contains 14 residues. V was pared by 7 bases and J by 6 bases, with 9 bases of the junction left unmatched. Per germline, CDR1 SGHRS and CDR2 YFSETQ. Written as DNA, the CDR3 is TGCGCCAGCTCCCCGGGACAGGGGCGCCCTGAAGCTTTCTTT. Encoded protein: CASSPGQGRPEAFF.

The chain employs TRBV6-5 and TRBJ1-1, with D possibly matching TRBD1 (6 bases). The CDR3 contains 13 residues. Germline V CDR1 and CDR2: MNHEY, SVGAGI. V was clipped by 7 bases and J by 2 bases, with 11 bases between them. CDR3 DNA sequence: TGTGCCAGCAAAACAGGGTTAAACACTGAAGCTTTCTTT. This codes for CASKTGLNTEAFF.